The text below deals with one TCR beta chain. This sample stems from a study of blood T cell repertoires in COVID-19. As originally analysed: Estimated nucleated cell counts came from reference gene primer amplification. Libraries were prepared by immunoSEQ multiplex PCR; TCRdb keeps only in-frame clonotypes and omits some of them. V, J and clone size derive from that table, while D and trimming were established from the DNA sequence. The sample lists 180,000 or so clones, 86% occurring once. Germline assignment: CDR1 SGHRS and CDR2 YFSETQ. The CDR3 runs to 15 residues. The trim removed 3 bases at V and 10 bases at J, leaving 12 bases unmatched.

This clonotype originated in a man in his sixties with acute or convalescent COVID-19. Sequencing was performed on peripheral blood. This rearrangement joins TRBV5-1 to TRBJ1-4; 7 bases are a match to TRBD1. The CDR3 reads CASSSHTGDGVKLFF. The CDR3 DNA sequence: TGCGCCAGCAGCTCCCATACAGGGGACGGAGTAAAACTGTTTTTT. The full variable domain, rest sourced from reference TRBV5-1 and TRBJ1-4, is KAGVTQTPRYLIKTRGQQVTLSCSPISGHRSVSWYQQTPGQGLQFLFEYFSETQRNKGNFPGRFSGRQFSNSRSEMNVSTLELGDSALYLCASSSHTGDGVKLFFGSGTQLSVL.